The sequence of this T cell receptor (beta chain) was determined in a study of radiotherapy plus CTLA-4 blockade in lung cancer. Overall study: Disease control was present in around a third of patients, and objective responses in roughly 17%. General observations from the study: After treatment with radiotherapy plus ipilimumab, TCR clones that came from the tumor expanded in blood. With interferon-beta, early dynamics of blood T cell clones were reported to best predict response.

Ipilimumab CTLA-4 blockade and focal radiation were given to patients with chemo-refractory metastatic non-small-cell lung cancer. TCRdb's table, derived via immunoSEQ multiplex PCR, lists solely in-frame clones and lacks some. The top ten clones hold roughly 23% of a sample with 80,000 or so clones, about 79% of them seen once. This clone was seen once. The antigen is undetermined. Compared with germline, one end of the junction differs, possibly owing to a read error. CDR3 length: 14 residues. CDR1 is LNHNV, CDR2 YYDKDF, per germline (reference sequence). The sequence came from a human donor with non-small cell lung cancer whose response to radiotherapy plus ipilimumab could not be evaluated. Some clones in this sample may be carry-over from other donors' samples. Material: peripheral blood, obtained from a patient treated with radiotherapy plus ipilimumab. The chain couples TRBV15 to TRBJ1-1; 7 positions match TRBD1. Here the CDR3 DNA reads TGTGCCACCAGCAGAGACTTCAGACAGGGTATCGTTCTCTTT. It encodes CATSRDFRQGIVLF.